These 19 T cell receptor beta chains were sequenced from one sample in a study of glioma-infiltrating T cells. The iRepertoire nested amplicon-rescue multiplex PCR amplified TCR alpha and beta CDR3s from RNA. TCRdb analysed the multiplex PCR reads with MiXCR anew, one entry per CDR3 protein. Among about 140,000 distinct CDR3 sequences, approximately 39% were seen once, and the ten largest hold roughly 20%. Sequenced material: glioma tissue, nonneoplastic brain tissue, or PBMCs (not recorded which). The origin of the receptors is a human donor with low-grade glioma or glioblastoma, undergoing nonglioma brain surgery, or in good health (not recorded which).

This chain connects TRBV11-2 to TRBJ2-3, with D hard to call. This CDR3 has 14 amino acids. Trimming stripped 1 base from V and 1 base from J, with 6 bases between. The germline CDR1 and CDR2 sequences are SGHAT and FQNNGV. Here the CDR3 DNA reads TGTGCCAGCAGCTTAGGTCACCGCACAGATACGCAGTATTTT. Amino acids: CASSLGHRTDTQYF. Based on the CDR3 plus reference TRBV11-2 and TRBJ2-3, the full variable domain is EAGVAQSPRYKIIEKRQSVAFWCNPISGHATLYWYQQILGQGPKLLIQFQNNGVVDDSQLPKDRFSAERLKGVDSTLKIQPAKLEDSAVYLCASSLGHRTDTQYFGPGTRLTVL.

The chain combines TRBV3-1 with TRBJ2-3; 10 bases are a match to TRBD2. Per germline, CDR1 LGHDT and CDR2 YNNKEL (reference sequence). V trimming: 1 base; J trimming: 4 bases; junction bases outside the gene matches: 2. The CDR3 covers 15 residues. The CDR3 loop is CASSQASGSADTQYF. The CDR3 DNA sequence: TGTGCCAGCAGCCAAGCTAGCGGGAGTGCAGATACGCAGTATTTT.

The chain couples TRBV12-3 or TRBV12-4 to TRBJ2-3, with D unresolved. V lost 8 bases to trimming and J lost 2 bases, with 14 bases between them. The length of the CDR3 is 14 residues. CDR3 residues: CASRRGGNTDTQYF. DNA of the CDR3: TGTGCCAGCCGCCGCGGCGGTAACACAGATACGCAGTATTTT.

The rearrangement uses TRBV20-1 and TRBJ2-1, with 9 bases fitting TRBD2. The CDR3 length is 16 residues. Germline values: CDR1 DFQATT, CDR2 SNEGSKA (reference sequence). The junction had 5 bases not matched to a gene; V was cut back by 0 bases and J by 2 bases. CDR3 in DNA: TGCAGTGCTAGAGATCCGGCGGGGGGGACCTACAATGAGCAGTTCTTC. This sequence encodes CSARDPAGGTYNEQFF.

This clonotype was seen more than once but under ten times. This sequence joins TRBV19 and TRBJ2-1; D is tentatively TRBD1 or TRBD2 (5 bases each). V gave up 0 bases and J gave up 3 bases, with 9 bases separating them. From germline, CDR1 is LNHDA and CDR2 SQIVND (reference sequence). There are 15 residues in the CDR3. The CDR3: CASSIDGTIYNEQFF. In nucleotides, the CDR3 is TGTGCCAGTAGTATAGACGGGACCATCTACAATGAGCAGTTCTTC.

The J gene is TRBJ1-1, the V gene TRBV5-1, with D tentatively TRBD1 (6 bases). Trimming cost V 1 base and J 0 bases, with 13 bases left between them. The germline V gene encodes CDR1 SGHRS and CDR2 YFSETQ. There are 16 residues in the CDR3. CDR3 nucleotide sequence: TGCGCCAGCAGCTTGTCGGGCAGGGGCATGAACACTGAAGCTTTCTTT. As protein: CASSLSGRGMNTEAFF. The full variable domain, completed using reference TRBV5-1 and TRBJ1-1, is KAGVTQTPRYLIKTRGQQVTLSCSPISGHRSVSWYQQTPGQGLQFLFEYFSETQRNKGNFPGRFSGRQFSNSRSEMNVSTLELGDSALYLCASSLSGRGMNTEAFFGQGTRLTVV.

The V gene is TRBV4-1, the J gene TRBJ2-1; D not resolved. The CDR3 covers 14 residues. Trimming removed 0 bases at V and 12 bases at J, with 15 bases between. Germline-derived CDR1 and CDR2 are MGHRA and YSYEKL. CDR3 sequence reads: CASSQDLGIGRQFF. The CDR3 DNA follows: TGCGCCAGCAGCCAAGATCTGGGGATTGGAAGGCAGTTCTTC.

Many counts were recorded for this clonotype. This chain joins TRBV6-1 and TRBJ1-5, with D unresolved. CDR3 length: 13 residues. Germline assignment: CDR1 MNHNS and CDR2 SASEGT. Trimming took off 6 bases at V and 7 bases at J, with 13 bases between the two ends. The CDR3 reads CASSPGVRQPQHF. The CDR3 nucleotides are TGTGCCAGCAGCCCCGGGGTACGGCAGCCCCAGCATTTT.

As concerns this clonotype: At one of its ends the junction is not consistent with the germline gene, which may arise from a read error. The chain recombines TRBV6-9 with TRBJ2-5, with no clear D. Looked up from germline, CDR1 is MNHGY and CDR2 is SVAAGI. The CDR3 extends over 12 amino acids. The CDR3 DNA reads as TGTGCCAGCAGTTCTACACGAAATGAGCAGTCCTTC. Its protein product is CASSSTRNEQSF.

The chain uses TRBV4-3 and TRBJ2-1; TRBD1 agrees at 7 bases. The CDR3 consists of 15 residues. Germline trimming cut 5 bases from V and 7 bases from J; bases unmatched to any gene: 11. Looked up from germline, CDR1 is LGHNA and CDR2 is YSLEER. CDR3 in DNA: TGCGCCAGCAGCTACGACCCCCACAGGGGAAATGAGCAGTTCTTC. Its translation: CASSYDPHRGNEQFF.

A word on this clonotype: The germline gene is not matched at one end of the junction; a read error may be the cause. The chain recombines TRBV27 with TRBJ2-7, with TRBD2 as a possible D gene (6 bases). CDR3 length equals 14 residues. The germline V gene encodes CDR1 MNHEY and CDR2 SMNVEV (reference sequence). Here the CDR3 reads CAGSRSGVRGEQYF. The CDR3 DNA is TGTGCCGGCAGTCGATCGGGGGTTAGAGGCGAGCAGTACTTC.

A word on this clonotype: A much bigger clone sits one base away, suggesting this may be a read error. The chain has TRBV28 and TRBJ1-5; D not resolved. CDR3 length: 12 amino acids. Germline V gives CDR1 MDHEN, CDR2 SYDVKM. In DNA form, the CDR3 reads TGTGCCAGCAGGGAAACCGATCAGCCCAAGCATTTT. Translated, it gives CASRETDQPKHF.

This clonotype was observed once. This chain connects TRBV29-1 to TRBJ2-5; D possibly corresponds to TRBD1 (8 bases). This CDR3 is built from 12 residues. V lost 6 bases, J lost 5 bases, and 13 bases lay in between. CDR1 SQVTM and CDR2 ANQGSEA come from the germline V gene. The CDR3 sequence is CSVTGGDETQYF. CDR3 coding DNA: TGCAGCGTCACAGGGGGGGATGAGACCCAGTACTTC.

This chain joins TRBV20-1 and TRBJ1-6, with TRBD1 matching over 8 bases. Germline assignment: CDR1 DFQATT and CDR2 SNEGSKA (reference sequence). V lost 4 bases and J lost 8; bases outside the gene matches: 16. This CDR3 is 17 amino acids long. CDR3 protein: CSAIQRIRQGAYSPLHF. CDR3 nucleotides: TGCAGTGCTATCCAGAGGATCAGGCAGGGGGCCTATTCACCCCTCCACTTT.

This chain links TRBV5-5 with TRBJ2-7, with D possibly matching TRBD2 (6 bases). Germline V CDR1 and CDR2: SGHKS, YYEKEE (reference sequence). The CDR3 runs 13 residues. The V gene lost 4 bases and the J gene lost 7 bases, with 15 bases spanning the gap. In DNA form, the CDR3 reads TGTGCCAGCAGCGCGGGACCCATAGGGGAGCAGTACTTC. Residues: CASSAGPIGEQYF.

A few counts support this clonotype. The chain employs TRBV20-1 and TRBJ2-5; D remains ambiguous. Per germline, CDR1 DFQATT and CDR2 SNEGSKA (reference sequence). Trimming took 3 bases from V and 5 from J, leaving 4 bases between them. The CDR3 loop spans 10 amino acids. The CDR3 loop is CSASWETQYF. The CDR3 coding sequence is TGCAGTGCTAGTTGGGAGACCCAGTACTTC.

This chain joins TRBV4-1 and TRBJ1-3; no clear D. This CDR3 is built from 15 residues. The V gene's germline CDR1 is MGHRA and CDR2 YSYEKL. The V gene lost 1 base and the J gene lost 2 bases, with 9 bases spanning the gap. CDR3 sequence (DNA): TGCGCCAGCAGCCAAGTCCCGGGGACTGGAAACACCATATATTTT. Translated: CASSQVPGTGNTIYF.

This clonotype has more than one count but fewer than ten. The DNA for the CDR3 is TGTGCCAGCAGTCGACGACTAGCGGGGTACTCCGTTTTTGGCGAGCAGTACTTC. Translating it yields CASSRRLAGYSVFGEQYF. This rearrangement joins TRBV6-5 to TRBJ2-7; TRBD2 agrees at 11 bases. V lost 5 bases, J lost 6 bases, and 18 bases stayed unmatched. Germline CDR1 and CDR2: MNHEY and SVGAGI. The CDR3 length is 18 residues.

V and J are TRBV25-1 and TRBJ2-5, with D perhaps assigned TRBD1 or TRBD2 (5 bases each). Trimming pared 6 bases from V and 5 bases from J, leaving 19 bases between. The CDR3 has 15 residues. In germline, CDR1 is MGHDK, CDR2 SYGVNS. The CDR3 region has the DNA TGTGCCAGCAGACAAGCACTGACAGAGGGTGAGACCCAGTACTTC. Amino acid sequence: CASRQALTEGETQYF. The full variable domain, completed using reference TRBV25-1 and TRBJ2-5, is EADIYQTPRYLVIGTGKKITLECSQTMGHDKMYWYQQDPGMELHLIHYSYGVNSTEKGDLSSESTVSRIRTEHFPLTLESARPSHTSQYLCASRQALTEGETQYFGPGTRLLVL.